These 2 T cell receptor beta chains were all obtained from the same sample, sequenced in a study of cytomegalovirus exposure and HLA in healthy donors. It was with 60 Vbeta and 13 Jbeta primers that the PCR ran. The data were produced by immunoSEQ multiplex PCR, yet TCRdb's version contains in-frame clones alone and is incomplete. This sample yields fewer than 200,000 clones, of which 81% are seen a single time; 4.9% belongs to the top ten. Sequencing was done on a sample of PBMCs. The source is a woman under 30 in good health and CMV-seropositive.

J is TRBJ2-7 and V is TRBV7-9; TRBD1 agrees at 8 bases. The junction had 7 bases not matched to a gene; V was cut back by 4 bases and J by 5 bases. The germline gives CDR1 SEHNR, CDR2 FQNEAQ (reference sequence). This CDR3 has 14 amino acids. This CDR3 reads CASSSDRAPHEQYF. In DNA, the CDR3 is TGTGCCAGCAGCTCGGACAGGGCTCCCCACGAGCAGTACTTC.

The rearrangement uses TRBV4-1 and TRBJ1-4; D gene uncertain. CDR1 and CDR2 (germline): MGHRA, YSYEKL. V was clipped by 4 bases and J by 8 bases, with 11 bases between them. The CDR3 sequence is 13 residues long. The CDR3 sequence: CASSPLFREKLFF. The CDR3 DNA follows: TGCGCCAGCAGCCCACTGTTCAGGGAAAAACTGTTTTTT.